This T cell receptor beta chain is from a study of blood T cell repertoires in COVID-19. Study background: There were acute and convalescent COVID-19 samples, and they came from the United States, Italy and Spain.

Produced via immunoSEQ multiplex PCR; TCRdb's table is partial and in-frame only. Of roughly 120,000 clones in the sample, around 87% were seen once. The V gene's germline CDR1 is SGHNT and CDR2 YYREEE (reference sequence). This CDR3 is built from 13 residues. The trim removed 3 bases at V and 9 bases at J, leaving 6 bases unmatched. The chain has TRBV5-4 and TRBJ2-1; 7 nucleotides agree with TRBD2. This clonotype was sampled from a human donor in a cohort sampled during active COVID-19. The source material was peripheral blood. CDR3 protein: CASSSPGLTEQFF. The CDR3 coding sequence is TGTGCCAGCAGCTCACCGGGACTAACTGAGCAGTTCTTC.